A selection of T cell receptor beta chains follows, all from one sample in a study of T cell responses to AZD1222 COVID-19 vaccine. Assay used: immunoSEQ multiplex PCR; TCRdb lists only in-frame clones, some missing. The profile shows some 170,000 clones, approximately 94% of them singletons. Here the sequenced sample was peripheral blood, taken 28 days after the second AZD1222 dose. The source is an adult who received the AZD1222 COVID-19 vaccine. The CDR3 runs from the conserved cysteine through the conserved F or W. D genes are given only for firm matches. Expanded clones get a size class; other rows say once, few or many, or leave the size out.

j_gene | abundance | d_gene | v_gene | CDR3nt | CDR3aa
TRBJ1-1 | . | TRBD1 | TRBV18 | TGTGCCAGCTCAAGGACAGGGACGAACACTGAAGCTTTCTTT | CASSRTGTNTEAFF
TRBJ2-7 | . | . | TRBV27 | TGTGCCAGCAGTTCAGTAAATACCTACGAGCAGTACTTC | CASSSVNTYEQYF
TRBJ2-7 | once | TRBD2 | TRBV6-5 | TGTGCCAGCAGCCTGTCAGCGGGATCCTACGAGCAGTACTTC | CASSLSAGSYEQYF
TRBJ2-1 | . | TRBD2 | TRBV4-2 | TGTGCCAGCAGCCAAGAACTAGCGGACTACAATGAGCAGTTCTTC | CASSQELADYNEQFF
TRBJ1-4 | . | TRBD1 | TRBV6-6 | TGTGCCAGCAGTCGACAGGGGGCTAATGAAAAACTGTTTTTT | CASSRQGANEKLFF
TRBJ2-5 | . | . | TRBV15 | TGTGCCACCAGTACTCACTCCGGGCGGGAGACCCAGTACTTC | CATSTHSGRETQYF
TRBJ1-2 | . | . | TRBV6-2/TRBV6-3 | TGTGCCAGCAGTAGTACCTCGAGGGGCTACACCTTC | CASSSTSRGYTF
TRBJ2-1 | . | TRBD2 | TRBV4-1 | TGCGCCAGCAGCCCAGGACTAGCGGGAGGGCCGAGGGGTGAGCAGTTCTTC | CASSPGLAGGPRGEQFF
TRBJ2-7 | . | TRBD2 | TRBV6-5 | TGTGCCAGCAGCCCGGCGCGAGCGGGGGCCTACGAGCAGTACTTC | CASSPARAGAYEQYF
TRBJ2-7 | . | TRBD2 | TRBV7-2 | TGTGCCAGCAGCCCGAGCGGGAGGTACGAGCAGTACTTC | CASSPSGRYEQYF
TRBJ2-1 | . | . | TRBV19 | TGTGCCAGTAGTTCCCAACCCCTGGGGACTGAGCAGTTCTTC | CASSSQPLGTEQFF
TRBJ1-4 | . | . | TRBV18 | TGTGCCAGCTCCCTAATGACGGGCCCGAATGAAAAACTGTTTTTT | CASSLMTGPNEKLFF
TRBJ1-4 | . | . | TRBV9 | TGTGCCAGCAGCGTAAGGGACGGCCTCGGGGAAAAACTGTTTTTT | CASSVRDGLGEKLFF
TRBJ1-2 | . | . | TRBV30 | TGTGCCTGGACCGGTCAGGTGATATCGGCTGGCTACACCTTC | CAWTGQVISAGYTF
TRBJ1-3 | . | TRBD1 | TRBV28 | TGTGCCAGCTCCGACAGGGGGGTTACTGGAAACACCATATATTTT | CASSDRGVTGNTIYF
TRBJ1-6 | . | . | TRBV7-9 | TGTGCCAGCAGCCCCGGGACACGTACTATTTCCCTCCACTTT | CASSPGTRTISLHF
TRBJ1-4 | . | . | TRBV28 | TGTGCCAGCAACCCGTCGGGGGGGGCTAATGAAAAACTGTTTTTT | CASNPSGGANEKLFF
TRBJ2-1 | once | TRBD2 | TRBV6-2/TRBV6-3 | TGTGCCAGCAGTTACTATGGCGGGAGGGGTCCCAATGAGCAGTTCTTC | CASSYYGGRGPNEQFF
TRBJ2-5 | once | . | TRBV10-3 | TGTGCCATCAGTTCCAGAGTGCAAGAGACCCAGTACTTC | CAISSRVQETQYF
TRBJ2-7 | . | . | TRBV13 | TGTGCCAGCAGCTTAGGCGCCAACTACGAGCAGTACTTC | CASSLGANYEQYF
TRBJ1-1 | . | . | TRBV12-3/TRBV12-4 | TGTGCCAGCAGTTTAATCCCGGGATTTGAAGCTTTCTTT | CASSLIPGFEAFF
TRBJ1-1 | . | . | TRBV30 | TGTGCCTGGAGTGTAAGGGGGTCCACTGAAGCTTTCTTT | CAWSVRGSTEAFF
TRBJ1-2 | . | . | TRBV30 | TGTGCCTGGAGTGTAGGGGCAGGGGTGGGCTACACCTTC | CAWSVGAGVGYTF
TRBJ2-3 | once | . | TRBV7-9 | TGTGCCAGCAGCTCCTCAGGGTTAGCAAGAGAGACAGATACGCAGTATTTT | CASSSSGLARETDTQYF
TRBJ2-6 | . | . | TRBV5-1 | TGCGCCAGCAGCTTCCTCACGGGGGCCAACGTCCTGACTTTC | CASSFLTGANVLTF
TRBJ1-5 | . | TRBD1 | TRBV28 | TGTGCCAGCAGTCTGGGACAGAGCAATCAGCCCCAGCATTTT | CASSLGQSNQPQHF
TRBJ2-7 | once | TRBD2 | TRBV11-2 | TGTGCCAGCAGCTTATCTCGCGGGAGGGACTACGAGCAGTACTTC | CASSLSRGRDYEQYF
TRBJ1-2 | . | TRBD1 | TRBV18 | TGTGCCAGCTCACCGGCGGACAGGGGGCAAGGATATGGCTACACCTTC | CASSPADRGQGYGYTF
TRBJ1-1 | . | . | TRBV5-1 | TGCGCCAGCAGCTTGGAAGGAGCCCTCCGGGAGAACACTGAAGCTTTCTTT | CASSLEGALRENTEAFF
TRBJ2-5 | . | TRBD2 | TRBV7-9 | TGTGCCAGCAGCTTTTCGGGACTAGCGGGATTAGAGACCCAGTACTTC | CASSFSGLAGLETQYF
TRBJ1-5 | . | . | TRBV18 | TGTGCCAGCTCCGAGGTGATCATCTCGGGCAATCAGCCCCAGCATTTT | CASSEVIISGNQPQHF
TRBJ1-6 | . | . | TRBV10-1 | TGCGCCAGCAGTGAGCCGAGCTCCTATAATTCACCCCTCCACTTT | CASSEPSSYNSPLHF
TRBJ1-1 | . | . | TRBV5-6 | TGTGCCAGCAGCCGACGGGGAGGGGGTGCTGAAGCTTTCTTT | CASSRRGGGAEAFF
TRBJ1-2 | . | . | TRBV2 | TGTGCCAGCAGACCCGACAGGACTACTAACTATGGCTACACCTTC | CASRPDRTTNYGYTF
TRBJ2-7 | . | . | TRBV9 | TGTGCCAGCAGCGTAGTCCCCGGGGGCGAGCAGTACTTC | CASSVVPGGEQYF
TRBJ1-1 | . | TRBD1 | TRBV9 | TGTGCCAGCAGCCCCCCACGGACAGGGGACACTGAAGCTTTCTTT | CASSPPRTGDTEAFF
TRBJ2-1 | once | TRBD2 | TRBV7-6 | TGTGCCAGCAGCCCCGGACTAGCGGGAGTCGATGAGCAGTTCTTC | CASSPGLAGVDEQFF
TRBJ1-1 | . | . | TRBV7-2 | TGTGCCAGCAGCTTAGGACAATTGAACACTGAAGCTTTCTTT | CASSLGQLNTEAFF
TRBJ1-2 | once | . | TRBV7-2 | TGTGCCAGCGCCTACGGCGCGGCGAATGGCTACACCTTC | CASAYGAANGYTF
TRBJ1-1 | . | . | TRBV2 | TGTGCCAGCACCTGGGACATTGAGAACACTGAAGCTTTCTTT | CASTWDIENTEAFF
TRBJ2-7 | . | . | TRBV23-1 | TGCGCCAGCAGTCAATGGTATACTTACGAGCAGTACTTC | CASSQWYTYEQYF
TRBJ2-1 | . | . | TRBV18 | TGTGCCAGCTCACCGAGGGCGTCCTACAATGAGCAGTTCTTC | CASSPRASYNEQFF
TRBJ2-1 | . | . | TRBV14 | TGTGCCAGCAGCCAGAGACCGCGCAATGAGCAGTTCTTC | CASSQRPRNEQFF
TRBJ2-7 | . | TRBD1 | TRBV18 | TGTGCCAGCTCCGGGACAGGGGGGTCGGGGGAGCAGTACTTC | CASSGTGGSGEQYF
TRBJ2-3 | once | TRBD1 | TRBV3-1/TRBV3-2 | TGTGCCAGCAGCCAGGGACAGGGGGAGGCAGATACGCAGTATTTT | CASSQGQGEADTQYF
TRBJ2-6 | . | . | TRBV9 | TGTGCCAGCAGCGTAGAAGGACTCTCTGGGGCCAACGTCCTGACTTTC | CASSVEGLSGANVLTF
TRBJ1-5 | . | . | TRBV5-8 | TGTGCCAGCAGTGATGAGGGCAATCAGCCCCAGCATTTT | CASSDEGNQPQHF